This T cell receptor (beta chain) was obtained from a study of T cell responses to AZD1222 COVID-19 vaccine. Study findings and constraints: Spike-specific TCR breadth and depth were elevated following two AZD1222 doses. Just a handful of AZD1222 recipients were seropositive at baseline.

TCRdb's copy holds only in-frame clones and misses some; the assay was immunoSEQ multiplex PCR. The sample includes some 190,000 clones, about nine tenths of them seen just once. Concerning this clone: The antigen remains unidentified.

Second-dose intervals of approximately 4 or approximately 12 weeks were pooled. Germline values: CDR1 MGHRA, CDR2 YSYEKL. The junction had 9 bases not matched to a gene; V was cut back by 5 bases and J by 2 bases. This CDR3 has 16 residues. The sample in question was peripheral blood, obtained 28 days after the second AZD1222 dose. The sequence was obtained from an adult who received the AZD1222 COVID-19 vaccine. The chain recombines TRBV4-1 with TRBJ1-5, with 7 bases that match TRBD1. The CDR3 coding sequence is TGCGCCAGCAGCGAAGGGACAGCCCGGCGCAATCAGCCCCAGCATTTT. It yields the protein CASSEGTARRNQPQHF.